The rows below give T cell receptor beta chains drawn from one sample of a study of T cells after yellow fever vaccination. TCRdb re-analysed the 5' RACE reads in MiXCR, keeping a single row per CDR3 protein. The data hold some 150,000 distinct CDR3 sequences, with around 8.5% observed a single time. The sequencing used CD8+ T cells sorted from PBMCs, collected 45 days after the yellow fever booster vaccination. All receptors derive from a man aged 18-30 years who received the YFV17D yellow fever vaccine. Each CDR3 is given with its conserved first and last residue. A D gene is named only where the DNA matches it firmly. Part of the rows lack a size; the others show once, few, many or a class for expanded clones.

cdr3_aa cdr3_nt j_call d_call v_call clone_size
CASSYSTGLGVNEQFF TGTGCCAGCAGTTACTCGACAGGACTGGGGGTCAATGAGCAGTTCTTC TRBJ2-1 - TRBV6-5 few
CASSLGSKTREETQYF TGTGCCAGCAGCTTAGGCAGTAAGACCCGGGAAGAGACCCAGTACTTC TRBJ2-5 - TRBV7-9 many
CASSDGTGGAYGYTF TGTGCCAGCAGTGATGGGACAGGGGGCGCCTATGGCTACACCTTC TRBJ1-2 TRBD1 TRBV25-1 few
CASSYRTGRSTDTQYF TGTGCCAGCAGTTACAGGACGGGGAGAAGCACAGATACGCAGTATTTT TRBJ2-3 - TRBV6-6 -
CASSALGGMNTEAFF TGTGCCAGCAGTGCGCTAGGTGGAATGAACACTGAAGCTTTCTTT TRBJ1-1 - TRBV27 few
CASSRDTSGAFQETQYF TGCGCCAGCAGCCGGGATACTAGCGGGGCCTTCCAAGAGACCCAGTACTTC TRBJ2-5 TRBD2 TRBV4-1 -
CASSRASSDNEQFF TGTGCCAGTAGTAGGGCTAGCTCAGACAATGAGCAGTTCTTC TRBJ2-1 - TRBV19 -
CASSLSDAGETQYF TGTGCCAGCAGTTTATCGGACGCCGGAGAGACCCAGTACTTC TRBJ2-5 - TRBV27 -
CASSAVLGEITEAFF TGTGCCAGCAGTGCCGTCCTGGGGGAGATCACTGAAGCTTTCTTT TRBJ1-1 - TRBV6-5 few
CASSPTGVMVLGTSGAGELFF TGTGCCAGCAGCCCGACGGGAGTAATGGTTCTTGGGACTAGCGGCGCCGGGGAGCTGTTTTTT TRBJ2-2 TRBD2 TRBV11-2 -
CASSRTSIETQYF TGTGCCAGCAGCCGAACTAGTATAGAGACCCAGTACTTC TRBJ2-5 - TRBV7-9 -
CASSLAGDRNEQFF TGTGCCAGCAGTTTGGCGGGGGATAGGAATGAGCAGTTCTTC TRBJ2-1 TRBD2 TRBV27 -
CASSFLGNQPQHF TGTGCCAGCAGTTTTCTGGGCAATCAGCCCCAGCATTTT TRBJ1-5 - TRBV27 -
CASSLSEQFF TGTGCCAGCAGTTTAAGTGAGCAGTTCTTC TRBJ2-1 - TRBV12-3/TRBV12-4 few
CASSHGTDTGELFF TGTGCCAGCAGTCACGGGACAGACACCGGGGAGCTGTTTTTT TRBJ2-2 TRBD1 TRBV6-5 -
CASSDTGGPGELFF TGTGCCAGCAGTGATACCGGGGGGCCCGGGGAGCTGTTTTTT TRBJ2-2 - TRBV6-4 -
CASSIDPGELFF TGTGCCAGTAGTATAGATCCCGGGGAGCTGTTTTTT TRBJ2-2 - TRBV19 -
CASSSPTGPANTGELFF TGTGCCAGCAGCTCTCCGACCGGGCCAGCGAACACCGGGGAGCTGTTTTTT TRBJ2-2 - TRBV5-4 few
CASSYPGPPDEQYF TGTGCCAGCAGTTACCCAGGGCCCCCCGACGAGCAGTACTTC TRBJ2-7 - TRBV6-2/TRBV6-3 -
CASKFTGELFF TGTGCCAGCAAGTTTACCGGGGAGCTGTTTTTT TRBJ2-2 - TRBV2 few
CATSRAKGAGNIQYF TGTGCCACCAGCAGAGCGAAGGGGGCCGGGAACATTCAGTACTTC TRBJ2-4 TRBD1 TRBV15 -
CATSDFTDGGIGDTQYF TGTGCCACCAGTGATTTTACCGACGGGGGAATTGGAGATACGCAGTATTTT TRBJ2-3 - TRBV24-1 few
CATSNEGSSYNEQFF TGTGCCACCAGCAATGAGGGTAGCTCCTACAATGAGCAGTTCTTC TRBJ2-1 - TRBV15 -
CASGSGGEQYF TGTGCTAGTGGTAGTGGGGGAGAGCAGTACTTC TRBJ2-7 - TRBV12-5 -
CASSYSRSAQETQYF TGTGCCAGCAGTTACTCGAGGTCAGCCCAAGAGACCCAGTACTTC TRBJ2-5 - TRBV6-2/TRBV6-3 many
CSVHSGGDQPQHF TGCAGCGTCCACTCAGGGGGCGACCAGCCCCAGCATTTT TRBJ1-5 TRBD1 TRBV29-1 many
CASSRPPSGANVLTF TGCGCCAGCAGCCGTCCGCCATCCGGGGCCAACGTCCTGACTTTC TRBJ2-6 - TRBV4-3 few
CASSHHRGNTGELFF TGTGCCAGCAGTCATCACAGGGGGAACACCGGGGAGCTGTTTTTT TRBJ2-2 TRBD1 TRBV27 few
CASSPARTRGGGDTQYF TGCGCCAGCAGCCCAGCCCGGACTAGAGGGGGCGGAGATACGCAGTATTTT TRBJ2-3 - TRBV5-1 many
CASRGTAAQETQYF TGTGCCAGCCGGGGTACGGCAGCCCAAGAGACCCAGTACTTC TRBJ2-5 - TRBV28 few
CASSNRGPGYTF TGTGCCAGCAGTAACAGGGGGCCCGGCTACACCTTC TRBJ1-2 TRBD1 TRBV6-6 -
CASSARTSGLETQYF TGTGCCAGCAGCGCCAGGACTAGCGGGTTAGAGACCCAGTACTTC TRBJ2-5 TRBD2 TRBV9 -
CASNGLGGATYNEQFF TGTGCCAGCAACGGATTAGGGGGCGCGACCTACAATGAGCAGTTCTTC TRBJ2-1 TRBD1 TRBV9 -
CASSHGPMNTEAFF TGTGCCAGCAGTCACGGACCCATGAACACTGAAGCTTTCTTT TRBJ1-1 - TRBV12-3/TRBV12-4 -
CASSLFGGAYNEQFF TGTGCCAGCAGCTTGTTTGGAGGCGCCTACAATGAGCAGTTCTTC TRBJ2-1 - TRBV7-9 -
CATTPGGGPTGELFF TGTGCCACCACCCCGGGGGGGGGGCCTACCGGGGAGCTGTTTTTT TRBJ2-2 TRBD2 TRBV15 few
CASSLGDREQETQYF TGCGCCAGCAGTCTAGGTGACAGGGAGCAAGAGACCCAGTACTTC TRBJ2-5 TRBD1 TRBV23-1 few
CASSWERTAPNTEAFF TGCGCCAGCAGCTGGGAGAGGACAGCACCGAACACTGAAGCTTTCTTT TRBJ1-1 - TRBV5-1 few
CASSVGEGYEQYF TGTGCCAGCAGCGTAGGGGAGGGTTACGAGCAGTACTTC TRBJ2-7 TRBD2 TRBV9 -
CASSLDGPQLWEQYF TGTGCCAGCAGCTTAGACGGCCCCCAGTTGTGGGAGCAGTACTTC TRBJ2-7 - TRBV11-2 once
CASSQAVTSRNEQFF TGCGCCAGCAGCCAAGCTGTGACTAGCCGGAATGAGCAGTTCTTC TRBJ2-1 TRBD2 TRBV4-3 few
CASSFRQANTEAFF TGCGCCAGCAGCTTCAGACAGGCCAACACTGAAGCTTTCTTT TRBJ1-1 - TRBV4-3 few
CASSSEETQYF TGTGCCAGCAGTTCGGAAGAGACCCAGTACTTC TRBJ2-5 - TRBV28 few
CASSHFSTDTQYF TGTGCCAGCAGCCATTTTAGCACAGATACGCAGTATTTT TRBJ2-3 - TRBV11-2 few
CAISERGQADTQYF TGTGCCATCAGTGAGAGGGGGCAGGCAGATACGCAGTATTTT TRBJ2-3 TRBD1 TRBV10-3 -
CASSVSGLAVLDTQYF TGTGCCAGCAGCGTATCGGGACTAGCGGTCCTCGATACGCAGTATTTT TRBJ2-3 TRBD2 TRBV9 -
CASSPREGRTDTQYF TGTGCCAGCAGTCCCCGGGAGGGAAGGACAGATACGCAGTATTTT TRBJ2-3 TRBD2 TRBV25-1 few
CASRLGGSNEQFF TGCGCCAGCAGACTGGGCGGGAGCAATGAGCAGTTCTTC TRBJ2-1 TRBD2 TRBV5-1 few
CASTGPGADTQYF TGTGCCAGCACAGGACCCGGGGCCGATACGCAGTATTTT TRBJ2-3 - TRBV6-5 -
CASSAGLAETQYF TGTGCCAGCAGTGCCGGCTTGGCGGAGACCCAGTACTTC TRBJ2-5 - TRBV2 many
CASSQDPAGGLAGELFF TGCGCCAGCAGCCAAGATCCCGCAGGGGGTCTTGCCGGGGAGCTGTTTTTT TRBJ2-2 TRBD1 TRBV4-3 few
CASNPGGGDTQYF TGTGCCAGCAACCCGGGGGGGGGAGATACGCAGTATTTT TRBJ2-3 TRBD2 TRBV6-5 few
CASSQYSFRDSSYNEQFF TGTGCCAGCAGCCAATATAGCTTTCGGGACAGCTCCTACAATGAGCAGTTCTTC TRBJ2-1 TRBD1 TRBV4-2 -
CASSLGEWNNYGYTF TGTGCCAGCAGCTTAGGCGAGTGGAATAACTATGGCTACACCTTC TRBJ1-2 - TRBV7-8 -
CSVTGSTGELFF TGCAGCGTGACGGGTAGCACCGGGGAGCTGTTTTTT TRBJ2-2 - TRBV29-1 -
CASSTGQNYGYTF TGTGCCAGCAGTACGGGACAGAACTATGGCTACACCTTC TRBJ1-2 TRBD1 TRBV6-6 -
CASSTPGRAHNEQFF TGTGCCAGCAGCACCCCTGGACGAGCCCACAATGAGCAGTTCTTC TRBJ2-1 - TRBV7-2 -
CASRTTGYTEAFF TGCGCCAGCAGAACTACAGGGTACACTGAAGCTTTCTTT TRBJ1-1 - TRBV5-1 -
CASSYPTGETQYF TGTGCCAGCAGTTACCCGACCGGAGAGACCCAGTACTTC TRBJ2-5 - TRBV6-2/TRBV6-3 -